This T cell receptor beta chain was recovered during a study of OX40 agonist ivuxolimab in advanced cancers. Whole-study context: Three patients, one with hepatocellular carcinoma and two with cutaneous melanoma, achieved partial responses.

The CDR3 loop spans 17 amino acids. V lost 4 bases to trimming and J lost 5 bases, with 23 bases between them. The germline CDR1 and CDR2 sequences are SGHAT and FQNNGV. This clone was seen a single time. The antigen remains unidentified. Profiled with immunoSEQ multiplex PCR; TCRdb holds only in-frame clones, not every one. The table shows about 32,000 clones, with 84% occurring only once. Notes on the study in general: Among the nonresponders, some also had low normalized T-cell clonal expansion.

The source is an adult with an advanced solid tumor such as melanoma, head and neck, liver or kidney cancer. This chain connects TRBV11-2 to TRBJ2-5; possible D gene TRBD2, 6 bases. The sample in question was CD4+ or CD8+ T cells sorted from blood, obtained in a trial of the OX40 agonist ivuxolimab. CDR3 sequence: CASSSPPQRRRVETQYF. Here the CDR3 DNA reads TGTGCCAGCAGCTCCCCCCCACAGCGGAGGAGGGTTGAGACCCAGTACTTC.